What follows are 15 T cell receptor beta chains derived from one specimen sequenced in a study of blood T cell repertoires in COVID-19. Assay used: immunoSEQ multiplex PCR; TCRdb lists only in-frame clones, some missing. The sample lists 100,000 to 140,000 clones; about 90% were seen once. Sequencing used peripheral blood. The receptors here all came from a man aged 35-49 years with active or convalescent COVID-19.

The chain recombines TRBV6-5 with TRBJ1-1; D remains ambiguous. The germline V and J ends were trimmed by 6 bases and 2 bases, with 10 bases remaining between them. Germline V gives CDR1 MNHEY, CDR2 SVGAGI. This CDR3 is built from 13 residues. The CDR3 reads CASRWQSNTEAFF. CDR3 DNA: TGTGCCAGCAGGTGGCAATCCAACACTGAAGCTTTCTTT.

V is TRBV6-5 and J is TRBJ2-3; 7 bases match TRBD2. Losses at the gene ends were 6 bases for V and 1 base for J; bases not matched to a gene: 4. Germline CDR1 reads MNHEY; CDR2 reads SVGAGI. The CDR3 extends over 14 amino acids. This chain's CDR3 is CASRPGLRTDTQYF. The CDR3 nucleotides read TGTGCCAGCAGGCCGGGACTACGCACAGATACGCAGTATTTT.

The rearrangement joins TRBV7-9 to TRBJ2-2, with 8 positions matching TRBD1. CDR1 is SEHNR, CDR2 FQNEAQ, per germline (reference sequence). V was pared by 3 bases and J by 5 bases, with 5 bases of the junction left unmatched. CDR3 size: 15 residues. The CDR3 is CASSFGTGGTGELFF. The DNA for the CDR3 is TGTGCCAGCAGCTTCGGGACAGGCGGGACCGGGGAGCTGTTTTTT.

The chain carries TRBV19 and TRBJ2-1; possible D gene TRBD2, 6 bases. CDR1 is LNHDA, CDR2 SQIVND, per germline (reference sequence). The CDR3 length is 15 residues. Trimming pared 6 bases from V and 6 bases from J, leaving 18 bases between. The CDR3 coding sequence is TGTGCCAGTAGGCCTGCTGTGCTAGCGTCCAATGAGCAGTTCTTC. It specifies CASRPAVLASNEQFF.

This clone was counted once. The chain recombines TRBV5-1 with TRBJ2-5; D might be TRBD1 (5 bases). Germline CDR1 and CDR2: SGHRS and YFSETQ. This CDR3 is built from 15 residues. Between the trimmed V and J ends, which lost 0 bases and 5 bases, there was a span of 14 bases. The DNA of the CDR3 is TGCGCCAGCAGCTTGGATGCAGGGCCCCGGGAGACCCAGTACTTC. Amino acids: CASSLDAGPRETQYF.

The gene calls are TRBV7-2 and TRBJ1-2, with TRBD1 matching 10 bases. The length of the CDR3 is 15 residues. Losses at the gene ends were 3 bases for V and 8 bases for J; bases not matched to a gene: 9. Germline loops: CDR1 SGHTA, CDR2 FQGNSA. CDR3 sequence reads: CASSLTGTGAKGYTF. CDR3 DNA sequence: TGTGCCAGCAGCTTGACCGGGACAGGGGCAAAAGGCTACACCTTC.

This CDR3 is CSGTGEGEAFF. CDR3 nucleotides: TGCAGCGGGACGGGAGAAGGCGAAGCTTTCTTT. The rearrangement joins TRBV29-1 to TRBJ1-1, with D unresolved. Looked up from germline, CDR1 is SQVTM and CDR2 is ANQGSEA. Trimming removed 7 bases from V and 8 bases from J, with 14 bases in between. The CDR3 totals 11 residues.

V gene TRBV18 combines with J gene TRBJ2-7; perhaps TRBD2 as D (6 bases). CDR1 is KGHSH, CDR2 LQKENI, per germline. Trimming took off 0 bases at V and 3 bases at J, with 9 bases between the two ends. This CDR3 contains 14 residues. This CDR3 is CASSPPSSDYEQYF. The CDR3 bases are TGTGCCAGCTCACCACCGTCTAGCGACTACGAGCAGTACTTC.

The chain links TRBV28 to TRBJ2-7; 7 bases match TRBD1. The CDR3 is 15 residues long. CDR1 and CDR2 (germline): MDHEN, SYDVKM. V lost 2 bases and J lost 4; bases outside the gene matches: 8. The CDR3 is CASSLAVTGLYEQYF. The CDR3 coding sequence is TGTGCCAGCAGTTTAGCTGTGACAGGGCTTTACGAGCAGTACTTC.

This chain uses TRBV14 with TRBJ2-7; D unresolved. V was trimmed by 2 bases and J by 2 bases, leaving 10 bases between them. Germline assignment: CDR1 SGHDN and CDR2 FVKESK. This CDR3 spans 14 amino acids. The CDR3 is CASSQWNRPYEQYF. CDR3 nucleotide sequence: TGTGCCAGCAGCCAATGGAACAGACCCTACGAGCAGTACTTC.

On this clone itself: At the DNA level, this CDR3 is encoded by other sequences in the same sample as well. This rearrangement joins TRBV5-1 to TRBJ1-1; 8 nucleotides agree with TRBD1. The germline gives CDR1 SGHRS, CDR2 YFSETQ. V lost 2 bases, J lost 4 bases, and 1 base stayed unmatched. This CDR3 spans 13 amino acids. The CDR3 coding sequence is TGCGCCAGCAGCTTAACAGGGGGCACTGAAGCTTTCTTT. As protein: CASSLTGGTEAFF.

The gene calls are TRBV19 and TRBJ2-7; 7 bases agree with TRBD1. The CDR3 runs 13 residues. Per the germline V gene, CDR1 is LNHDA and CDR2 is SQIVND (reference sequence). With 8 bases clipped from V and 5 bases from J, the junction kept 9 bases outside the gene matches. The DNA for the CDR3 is TGTGCCAGTGACAGGGTCGGTTTCCACGAGCAGTACTTC. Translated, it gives CASDRVGFHEQYF. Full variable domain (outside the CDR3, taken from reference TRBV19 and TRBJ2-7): DGGITQSPKYLFRKEGQNVTLSCEQNLNHDAMYWYRQDPGQGLRLIYYSQIVNDFQKGDIAEGYSVSREKKESFPLTVTSAQKNPTAFYLCASDRVGFHEQYFGPGTRLTVT.

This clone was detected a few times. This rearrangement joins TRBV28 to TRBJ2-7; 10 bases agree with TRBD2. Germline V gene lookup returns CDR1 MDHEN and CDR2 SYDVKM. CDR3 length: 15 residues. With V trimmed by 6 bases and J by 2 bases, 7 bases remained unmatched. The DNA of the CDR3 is TGTGCCAGCAGGACTGGGACTAGCGAAACCTACGAGCAGTACTTC. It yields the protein CASRTGTSETYEQYF.

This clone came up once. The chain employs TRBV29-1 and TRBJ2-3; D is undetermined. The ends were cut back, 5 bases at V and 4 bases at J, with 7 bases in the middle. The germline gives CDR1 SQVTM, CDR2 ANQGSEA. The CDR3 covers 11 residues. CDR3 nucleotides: TGCAGCGTTCGCGTTGCAGATACGCAGTATTTT. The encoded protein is CSVRVADTQYF.

Written as DNA, the CDR3 is TGTGCCAGCAGTTTGGGCCCACGTGAGCCCCAGCATTTT. Amino acid sequence: CASSLGPREPQHF. The V call is TRBV27, the J call TRBJ1-5; D call uncertain. V was cut by 3 bases and J by 8 bases, with 11 bases left in between. Per germline, CDR1 MNHEY and CDR2 SMNVEV (reference sequence). The CDR3 contains 13 residues.